The 17 T cell receptor beta chains given below trace back to one sample, sequenced in a study of spatial heterogeneity in lung cancer. Time point defined: sample taken at primary tumor resection. Researchers sequenced whole RNA taken from tumor, nontumor lung or frozen PBMC without sorting. Each CDR3 protein gets one entry after TCRdb re-called the 5' RACE reads with MiXCR. The data contain 10,000 to 15,000 distinct CDR3 sequences, roughly 3.9% of them singletons. The source material was PBMCs, sampled at surgery. The receptors derive from a male donor with early-stage non-small cell lung cancer.

This clonotype was counted many times. Little can be read into the size of this beta chain, an off-target read in a library designed for alpha chains. CDR3 region: CASSAPGGYSNQPQHF. The DNA for the CDR3 is TGTGCCAGCAGCGCGCCTGGGGGATATAGCAATCAGCCCCAGCATTTT. V gene TRBV6-1 combines with J gene TRBJ1-5, with D tentatively TRBD1 (5 bases). This CDR3 is 16 amino acids long. V gave up 6 bases and J gave up 0 bases, with 15 bases separating them. Germline values: CDR1 MNHNS, CDR2 SASEGT.

Of note for this clonotype: Found in a library prepared for alpha chains, this beta chain is an off-target read, and its abundance has little meaning. The chain recombines TRBV28 with TRBJ2-5, with D tentatively TRBD1 (6 bases). This CDR3 has 15 amino acids. Looked up from germline, CDR1 is MDHEN and CDR2 is SYDVKM. V lost 2 bases and J lost 5, with 15 bases in between. CDR3 amino acids: CASSLPQGSRETQYF. In nucleotides, the CDR3 is TGTGCCAGCAGTTTACCTCAGGGGTCACGGGAGACCCAGTACTTC.

This clonotype was picked up many times. Since the library was made to target alpha chains, this beta chain is a stray read and its abundance is not meaningful. V usage is TRBV7-6 and J usage is TRBJ2-1; a possible D gene is TRBD2 (6 bases). V was cut by 5 bases and J by 4 bases, with 15 bases left in between. Germline lookup yields CDR1 SGHVS and CDR2 FNYEAQ. The CDR3 has 15 residues. In DNA form, the CDR3 reads TGTGCCAGCAGCCCTTCGGTGGGGGGTTACAATGAGCAGTTCTTC. Its protein is CASSPSVGGYNEQFF. Supplemented by reference TRBV7-6 and TRBJ2-1, the full variable domain reads GAGVSQSPRYKVTKRGQDVALRCDPISGHVSLYWYRQALGQGPEFLTYFNYEAQQDKSGLPNDRFSAERPEGSISTLTIQRTEQRDSAMYRCASSPSVGGYNEQFFGPGTRLTVL.

In the case of this clonotype: Little can be read into the size of this beta chain, an off-target read in a library designed for alpha chains. This chain uses TRBV28 with TRBJ2-2, with TRBD1 matching over 10 bases. CDR3 length equals 17 residues. V gave up 6 bases and J gave up 2 bases; unmatched junction bases: 9. CDR1 MDHEN and CDR2 SYDVKM come from the germline V gene. CDR3 DNA: TGTGCCAGCAGGGGGCCGGGACAGGGGATCAACACCGGGGAGCTGTTTTTT. Translated, it gives CASRGPGQGINTGELFF.

This clonotype was found many times. Because the library targeted alpha chains, this beta chain is an off-target read whose size means little. The CDR3 spells CASSFHAGTAGYNEQFF. The CDR3, as DNA: TGTGCCAGCAGCTTCCACGCCGGGACGGCCGGCTACAATGAGCAGTTCTTC. The V and J genes are TRBV7-2 and TRBJ2-1; the D call may be TRBD1 or TRBD2 (5 bases each). V was shortened by 3 bases and J by 3 bases, with 18 bases between the two germline ends. The CDR3 loop spans 17 amino acids. The germline V gene encodes CDR1 SGHTA and CDR2 FQGNSA.

This clonotype is deemed hyperexpanded. Found in a library prepared for alpha chains, this beta chain is an off-target read, and its abundance has little meaning. V usage is TRBV3-1 and J usage is TRBJ2-7, with unresolved D. Germline-derived CDR1 and CDR2 are LGHDT and YNNKEL (reference sequence). The CDR3 spans 13 residues. V shed 0 bases and J shed 2 bases, with 5 bases lying between them. The CDR3 DNA reads TGTGCCAGCAGCCAAGAGGCGGCCTACGAGCAGTACTTC. As protein: CASSQEAAYEQYF.

This clonotype is deemed medium-sized (0.01 to 0.1%). This beta chain lies outside the target of a library built for alpha chains; its clone size means little. The chain couples TRBV25-1 to TRBJ2-7; no definite D call. The CDR3 is made up of 12 amino acids. CDR1 MGHDK and CDR2 SYGVNS come from the germline V gene. With 2 bases removed from V and 3 bases from J, the gap between germline ends came to 5 bases. CDR3 protein: CASSEGRYEQYF. For the CDR3, the DNA is TGTGCCAGCAGTGAAGGCCGCTACGAGCAGTACTTC.

The table lists this clonotype with many counts. This beta chain appears as a stray read in a library generated for alpha chains; its size is not informative. The chain couples TRBV28 to TRBJ2-1, with D possibly being TRBD2 (5 bases). Trimming took off 4 bases at V and 2 bases at J, with 15 bases between the two ends. This CDR3 is built from 16 residues. Germline lookup yields CDR1 MDHEN and CDR2 SYDVKM. Written as DNA, the CDR3 is TGTGCCAGCAGTTCGTGGACTGAGGAACCCTACAATGAGCAGTTCTTC. Its protein product is CASSSWTEEPYNEQFF.

This clonotype was seen only a few times. A library prepared for alpha chains yielded this beta chain as an off-target read; its size is of little meaning. The V gene is TRBV2, the J gene TRBJ2-7; no clear D gene. Germline V CDR1 and CDR2: SNHLY, FYNNEI. With 5 bases removed from V and 2 bases from J, the gap between germline ends came to 13 bases. The CDR3 is 14 amino acids. This chain's CDR3 is CASSKRILAYEQYF. The CDR3 DNA reads as TGTGCCAGCAGTAAAAGGATCCTCGCCTACGAGCAGTACTTC.

This clonotype was recorded at least ten times. A library made for alpha chains picked up this beta chain off target, so its size means little. V is TRBV20-1 and J is TRBJ1-6; D ambiguous. CDR3 size: 12 residues. CDR1 and CDR2 from the germline V gene are DFQATT and SNEGSKA (reference sequence). The germline V and J ends were trimmed by 5 bases and 5 bases, with 7 bases remaining between them. The CDR3 bases are TGCAGTGCTGAGCCTGATAATTCACCCCTCCACTTT. Translated: CSAEPDNSPLHF.

This clonotype was observed many times. Little can be read into the size of this beta chain, an off-target read in a library designed for alpha chains. The chain has TRBV29-1 and TRBJ2-3; 13 nucleotides match TRBD2. This CDR3 has 16 amino acids. After removal of 4 bases from V and 2 bases from J, the junction contained 6 bases not matched to a gene. CDR1 SQVTM and CDR2 ANQGSEA come from the germline V gene. CDR3 bases: TGCAGCGTTGTCCCCGGACTAGCGGGAGCCACAGATACGCAGTATTTT. It codes for CSVVPGLAGATDTQYF.

This clonotype was seen many times. This beta chain is an unintended read in a library built for alpha chains; its size means little. This rearrangement joins TRBV2 to TRBJ2-6; D is perhaps TRBD2 (6 bases). The V end lost 9 bases, the J end lost 2 bases, and 14 bases lay between the germline ends. CDR1 is SNHLY and CDR2 is FYNNEI in the germline V gene. The CDR3 runs 15 residues. The CDR3 sequence: CARGGGNAGANVLTF. CDR3 in DNA: TGTGCCAGGGGGGGTGGCAATGCTGGGGCCAACGTCCTGACTTTC.

In regard to this clonotype: Found in a library prepared for alpha chains, this beta chain is an off-target read, and its abundance has little meaning. V and J are TRBV5-1 and TRBJ2-1, with 8 bases fitting TRBD2. CDR3 length: 14 amino acids. V was clipped by 0 bases and J by 9 bases; unmatched bases: 5. Germline V CDR1 and CDR2: SGHRS, YFSETQ. Written as DNA, the CDR3 is TGCGCCAGCAGCTTGGCCGTGGGACTAGGTGAGCAGTTCTTC. This sequence encodes CASSLAVGLGEQFF.

This clonotype was picked up many times. A library made for alpha chains picked up this beta chain off target, so its size means little. This chain links TRBV6-2 or TRBV6-3 with TRBJ2-6; TRBD1 agrees at 11 bases. CDR3 length equals 17 residues. From germline, CDR1 is MNHEY and CDR2 SVGEGT. After removal of 4 bases from V and 1 base from J, the junction contained 3 bases not matched to a gene. The CDR3 reads CASSLRDRGSGANVLTF. In DNA, the CDR3 is TGTGCCAGCAGTTTGAGGGACAGGGGGTCTGGGGCCAACGTCCTGACTTTC.

Comments on this clonotype: A library made for alpha chains picked up this beta chain off target, so its size means little. The genes are TRBV24-1 and TRBJ2-3; 7 nucleotides match TRBD1. The CDR3 length is 17 residues. CDR1 is KGHDR, CDR2 SFDVKD, per germline. The V and J ends lost 7 bases and 2 bases, in that order; junction bases with no gene match: 14. The CDR3: CATSLGGTGQTTDTQYF. In nucleotides, the CDR3 is TGTGCCACCAGCCTAGGAGGAACGGGACAGACCACAGATACGCAGTATTTT.

The sample holds many counts of this clonotype. Found in a library prepared for alpha chains, this beta chain is an off-target read, and its abundance has little meaning. J is TRBJ2-1 and V is TRBV10-3; 13 nucleotides line up with TRBD2. Trimming at V came to 2 bases and at J to 6 bases, leaving 4 bases not matched to a gene. Germline V CDR1 and CDR2: ENHRY, SYGVKD. The CDR3 runs 16 residues. CDR3 sequence: CAISELTSGRRNEQFF. The CDR3 DNA sequence: TGTGCCATCAGTGAGCTGACTAGCGGGAGGCGCAATGAGCAGTTCTTC.

At least ten counts were recorded for this clonotype. This beta chain represents an off-target read in a library built for alpha chains; its size is of limited meaning. The rearrangement links TRBV15 to TRBJ2-7; D is unresolved. The CDR3 runs 14 residues. From germline, CDR1 is LNHNV and CDR2 YYDKDF (reference sequence). V shed 1 base and J shed 7 bases, with 14 bases lying between them. The CDR3 spells CATSRGVPTPEQYF. The CDR3 DNA is TGTGCCACCAGCAGAGGCGTTCCCACCCCGGAGCAGTACTTC.